This T cell receptor (beta chain) was profiled in a study of blood T cell repertoires in COVID-19. Across the study: COVID-19 samples collected from the United States, Italy and Spain covered acute and convalescent phases.

Enrollees, about 18 to 90 years old, lived in roughly 24 US areas. Clinical history as reported by participants underpinned cohort assignment. Clones were read by immunoSEQ multiplex PCR, and TCRdb kept only the in-frame ones, dropping some. Of about 180,000 clones detected, around 73% appear once; the ten largest clones hold roughly 17%. The germline V gene has CDR1 SGHNT and CDR2 YYREEE (reference sequence). With V trimmed by 2 bases and J by 8 bases, 5 bases remained unmatched. The CDR3 length is 14 residues. The chain employs TRBV5-4 and TRBJ2-1; 9 positions match TRBD2. The sequenced sample consisted of PBMCs or T cells enriched from blood (not recorded which). The receptor was derived from a woman in her 50s who had recovered from COVID-19. The CDR3 spells CASSFSGSGDEQFF. In DNA, the CDR3 is TGTGCCAGCAGCTTTAGCGGGAGTGGCGATGAGCAGTTCTTC. Complete variable domain (other parts from reference TRBV5-4 and TRBJ2-1): ETGVTQSPTHLIKTRGQQVTLRCSSQSGHNTVSWYQQALGQGPQFIFQYYREEENGRGNFPPRFSGLQFPNYSSELNVNALELDDSALYLCASSFSGSGDEQFFGPGTRLTVL.